The T cell receptor beta chain under discussion was sequenced for a study of blood T cell repertoires in COVID-19. On the study more broadly: Both acute and convalescent COVID-19 samples were obtained from the United States, Italy and Spain. T cells, B-cell-depleted T cells, or PBMCs supplied cDNA or gDNA.

The germline V gene encodes CDR1 SGHDN and CDR2 FVKESK. The V gene end was trimmed by 4 bases and the J gene end by 2 bases; junction bases not matched to a gene: 3. The CDR3 loop spans 16 amino acids. In the original workflow: Counts of nucleated cells, estimated from reference gene primer amplification, were obtained. Profiled with immunoSEQ multiplex PCR; TCRdb holds only in-frame clones, not every one. V, J and clone size were drawn from that table, and D and trimming were deduced from the DNA. The sample holds roughly 40,000 clones; 82% are singletons and the top ten take over 11%. In its sample, this clone was seen a few times.

This chain connects TRBV14 to TRBJ2-4; 12 nucleotides agree with TRBD1. The clonotype originates from a human donor in a cohort sampled during active COVID-19. The specimen sequenced was peripheral blood. The CDR3 reads CASSRGQGASKNIQYF. The CDR3 DNA reads TGTGCCAGCAGCCGGGGACAGGGGGCCTCCAAAAACATTCAGTACTTC.